Given below is one T cell receptor beta chain in context. The antigen is not known. This entry comes from a study of T-cell memory formation after mild COVID-19. Study summary: Clusters were largely donor specific. Study results and limitations: Memory from before infection featured some responding clones, which suggests cross-reactive memory joined. Clones contracting day 15 to 85 were balanced CD4/CD8; later expanders leaned CD4+. Proof of SARS-CoV-2 specificity was absent for the second-wave clones that crested on day 37.

MiXCR, run by TCRdb on the 5' RACE reads, gives a single entry per CDR3 protein. The sample comprises over 150,000 distinct CDR3 sequences, over 20% of which are singletons, and about 23% rests with the top ten. Trimming cost V 4 bases and J 8 bases; bases outside gene matches: 7. Germline CDR1 reads SGHTA; CDR2 reads FQGNSA. The CDR3 runs 15 residues. The sample taken for sequencing was PBMCs or a T cell subset sorted from them (not recorded which). The receptor was isolated from an adult woman who had mild COVID-19 (a few samples of this study predate the infection). Cell type and time point are not known. This chain uses TRBV7-2 with TRBJ2-1, with TRBD2 matching 11 bases. CDR3 DNA sequence: TGTGCCAGCAGCTCCATAGCGGGAGGGTGGGATGAGCAGTTCTTC. Its translation: CASSSIAGGWDEQFF. The complete variable domain, with remaining parts taken from reference TRBV7-2 and TRBJ2-1, reads GAGVSQSPSNKVTEKGKDVELRCDPISGHTALYWYRQSLGQGLEFLIYFQGNSAPDKSGLPSDRFSAERTGGSVSTLTIQRTQQEDSAVYLCASSSIAGGWDEQFFGPGTRLTVL.